This is a list of T cell receptor beta chains from one sample in a study of T cell responses to AZD1222 COVID-19 vaccine. The assay was immunoSEQ multiplex PCR, and TCRdb's table has in-frame clones only and misses some. In the table there are tens of thousands of clones, roughly 84% of which are singletons. The source material was peripheral blood, sampled on day 0 of AZD1222 vaccination. These TCRs come from an adult in good health. The CDR3 runs from the conserved cysteine through the conserved F or W. The D gene is left open where the match is weak. Some rows have no size entry. The others give once, few or many, or a class for an expanded clone.

j_call: TRBJ2-7; clone_size: .; v_call: TRBV7-6; d_call: .; cdr3_aa: CASSLVAQGSEQYF; cdr3_nt: TGTGCCAGCAGCTTAGTGGCACAGGGATCCGAGCAGTACTTC
j_call: TRBJ1-3; clone_size: few; v_call: TRBV5-4; d_call: .; cdr3_aa: CASSLTGISGNTIYF; cdr3_nt: TGTGCCAGCAGCTTGACAGGGATCTCTGGAAACACCATATATTTT
j_call: TRBJ1-1; clone_size: few; v_call: TRBV27; d_call: .; cdr3_aa: CASSGGRHRDKAFF; cdr3_nt: TGTGCCAGCAGTGGGGGTAGACACAGGGATAAAGCTTTCTTT
j_call: TRBJ1-6; clone_size: .; v_call: TRBV7-2; d_call: .; cdr3_aa: CASSLDKRGGSYNSPLHF; cdr3_nt: TGTGCCAGCAGCTTAGACAAGAGGGGGGGTTCCTATAATTCACCCCTCCACTTT
j_call: TRBJ1-4; clone_size: .; v_call: TRBV4-3; d_call: .; cdr3_aa: CASSQVRGGGEKLFF; cdr3_nt: TGCGCCAGCAGCCAAGTTCGGGGAGGTGGCGAAAAACTGTTTTTT
j_call: TRBJ1-6; clone_size: .; v_call: TRBV19; d_call: .; cdr3_aa: CASSPDRSNSPLHF; cdr3_nt: TGTGCCAGTAGTCCCGACAGGAGTAATTCACCCCTCCACTTT
j_call: TRBJ1-3; clone_size: .; v_call: TRBV29-1; d_call: .; cdr3_aa: CSVSGASSGNTIYF; cdr3_nt: TGCAGCGTGAGTGGGGCCTCCTCTGGAAACACCATATATTTT
j_call: TRBJ2-3; clone_size: .; v_call: TRBV5-4; d_call: TRBD1; cdr3_aa: CASGQGLTDTQYF; cdr3_nt: TGTGCCAGCGGACAGGGATTAACAGATACGCAGTATTTT
j_call: TRBJ2-1; clone_size: .; v_call: TRBV15; d_call: TRBD2; cdr3_aa: CATSRDVAGGRDEQFF; cdr3_nt: TGTGCCACCAGCAGAGATGTCGCGGGGGGGCGGGATGAGCAGTTCTTC
j_call: TRBJ1-1; clone_size: few; v_call: TRBV19; d_call: .; cdr3_aa: CASSIGQATEAFF; cdr3_nt: TGTGCCAGTAGTATCGGCCAGGCGACCGAAGCTTTCTTT
j_call: TRBJ2-1; clone_size: .; v_call: TRBV20-1; d_call: .; cdr3_aa: CSASRPRVVYNEQFF; cdr3_nt: TGCAGTGCTAGTCGTCCCCGTGTAGTCTACAATGAGCAGTTCTTC
j_call: TRBJ2-7; clone_size: .; v_call: TRBV5-8; d_call: .; cdr3_aa: CASSPGASGSYEQYF; cdr3_nt: TGTGCCAGCAGCCCTGGGGCCAGCGGCTCCTACGAGCAGTACTTC
j_call: TRBJ1-6; clone_size: .; v_call: TRBV5-6; d_call: TRBD1; cdr3_aa: CASSFGQGGVGSPLHF; cdr3_nt: TGTGCCAGCAGCTTTGGACAGGGGGGAGTAGGCTCACCCCTCCACTTT
j_call: TRBJ2-1; clone_size: .; v_call: TRBV3-1/TRBV3-2; d_call: TRBD2; cdr3_aa: CASSPRSGARHNEQFF; cdr3_nt: TGTGCCAGCAGCCCCAGGAGCGGGGCGCGACACAATGAGCAGTTCTTC
j_call: TRBJ1-5; clone_size: once; v_call: TRBV7-2; d_call: TRBD1; cdr3_aa: CASSPPGGGRQPQHF; cdr3_nt: TGTGCCAGCAGCCCCCCAGGGGGCGGGAGACAGCCCCAGCATTTT
j_call: TRBJ2-7; clone_size: .; v_call: TRBV12-3/TRBV12-4; d_call: .; cdr3_aa: CASSSVGEQYF; cdr3_nt: TGTGCCAGCAGTTCAGTCGGCGAGCAGTACTTC
j_call: TRBJ2-3; clone_size: .; v_call: TRBV27; d_call: .; cdr3_aa: CASRFNYVRVTDTQYF; cdr3_nt: TGTGCCAGCAGATTCAACTACGTAAGGGTTACAGATACGCAGTATTTT
j_call: TRBJ2-1; clone_size: .; v_call: TRBV24-1; d_call: TRBD2; cdr3_aa: CATSDSGGGGPYNEQFF; cdr3_nt: TGTGCCACCAGTGACTCTGGTGGCGGGGGACCCTACAATGAGCAGTTCTTC
j_call: TRBJ1-2; clone_size: .; v_call: TRBV5-1; d_call: .; cdr3_aa: CASSLTGLAYGYTF; cdr3_nt: TGCGCCAGCAGCCTAACGGGTTTAGCCTATGGCTACACCTTC
j_call: TRBJ1-5; clone_size: .; v_call: TRBV28; d_call: .; cdr3_aa: CASSDENQPQHF; cdr3_nt: TGTGCCAGCAGCGACGAAAATCAGCCCCAGCATTTT
j_call: TRBJ1-3; clone_size: few; v_call: TRBV30; d_call: TRBD1; cdr3_aa: CAWSGQGMRSGNTIYF; cdr3_nt: TGTGCCTGGAGTGGACAGGGGATGAGGTCTGGAAACACCATATATTTT
j_call: TRBJ1-2; clone_size: .; v_call: TRBV5-1; d_call: TRBD1; cdr3_aa: CASSSWDRGQFGYTF; cdr3_nt: TGCGCCAGCAGCTCATGGGACAGGGGGCAATTTGGCTACACCTTC
j_call: TRBJ1-5; clone_size: once; v_call: TRBV19; d_call: .; cdr3_aa: CASSIGGRPSNQPQHF; cdr3_nt: TGTGCCAGTAGTATAGGAGGAAGGCCTAGCAATCAGCCCCAGCATTTT
j_call: TRBJ1-4; clone_size: .; v_call: TRBV19; d_call: .; cdr3_aa: CASSTRTGLANEKLFF; cdr3_nt: TGTGCCAGTAGTACCCGGACGGGCTTGGCTAATGAAAAACTGTTTTTT
j_call: TRBJ2-2; clone_size: .; v_call: TRBV7-8; d_call: TRBD2; cdr3_aa: CASSSLAVANTGELFF; cdr3_nt: TGTGCCAGCAGCAGTCTAGCGGTCGCGAACACCGGGGAGCTGTTTTTT
j_call: TRBJ1-2; clone_size: .; v_call: TRBV12-5; d_call: .; cdr3_aa: CASAIGTNYGYTF; cdr3_nt: TGTGCTAGTGCCATCGGGACCAACTATGGCTACACCTTC
j_call: TRBJ1-4; clone_size: .; v_call: TRBV5-1; d_call: .; cdr3_aa: CASTLAGATNEKLFF; cdr3_nt: TGCGCCAGCACCCTTGCCGGAGCAACTAATGAAAAACTGTTTTTT
j_call: TRBJ2-7; clone_size: .; v_call: TRBV18; d_call: .; cdr3_aa: CASSPQGTSYEQYF; cdr3_nt: TGTGCCAGCTCACCGCAGGGCACATCCTACGAGCAGTACTTC
j_call: TRBJ1-6; clone_size: .; v_call: TRBV6-5; d_call: .; cdr3_aa: CASRESSYNSPLHF; cdr3_nt: TGTGCCAGCAGAGAGAGCTCCTATAATTCACCCCTCCACTTT
j_call: TRBJ2-7; clone_size: .; v_call: TRBV3-1/TRBV3-2; d_call: .; cdr3_aa: CASSQDRQLYEQYF; cdr3_nt: TGTGCCAGCAGCCAAGACCGACAGCTCTACGAGCAGTACTTC
j_call: TRBJ2-5; clone_size: .; v_call: TRBV21-1; d_call: .; cdr3_aa: CASATPGGEETQYF; cdr3_nt: TGTGCCAGCGCCACCCCCGGGGGGGAAGAGACCCAGTACTTC
j_call: TRBJ1-4; clone_size: few; v_call: TRBV4-2; d_call: .; cdr3_aa: CASSQDSGGDEKLFF; cdr3_nt: TGTGCCAGCAGCCAAGATTCGGGGGGGGATGAAAAACTGTTTTTT
j_call: TRBJ1-4; clone_size: .; v_call: TRBV27; d_call: .; cdr3_aa: CASSLSGFNEKLFF; cdr3_nt: TGTGCCAGCAGTTTATCAGGGTTCAATGAAAAACTGTTTTTT
j_call: TRBJ1-5; clone_size: .; v_call: TRBV28; d_call: .; cdr3_aa: CASSDPNQPQHF; cdr3_nt: TGTGCCAGCTCGGACCCCAATCAGCCCCAGCATTTT
j_call: TRBJ1-1; clone_size: .; v_call: TRBV18; d_call: TRBD1; cdr3_aa: CASSPTGEAEAFF; cdr3_nt: TGTGCCAGCTCACCTACAGGGGAGGCTGAAGCTTTCTTT
j_call: TRBJ1-5; clone_size: few; v_call: TRBV6-2/TRBV6-3; d_call: .; cdr3_aa: CASSFTADYSNQPQHF; cdr3_nt: TGTGCCAGCAGTTTCACAGCCGATTATAGCAATCAGCCCCAGCATTTT
j_call: TRBJ2-1; clone_size: .; v_call: TRBV10-3; d_call: TRBD1; cdr3_aa: CAISWTGRGTHNEQFF; cdr3_nt: TGTGCCATCAGCTGGACAGGGCGCGGGACACACAATGAGCAGTTCTTC
j_call: TRBJ1-1; clone_size: .; v_call: TRBV19; d_call: TRBD1; cdr3_aa: CASSKQTGEAFF; cdr3_nt: TGTGCCAGTAGTAAGCAGACAGGGGAAGCTTTCTTT
j_call: TRBJ2-7; clone_size: .; v_call: TRBV4-1; d_call: TRBD1; cdr3_aa: CASSQGTGASYEQYF; cdr3_nt: TGCGCCAGCAGCCAAGGGACAGGGGCTTCCTACGAGCAGTACTTC
j_call: TRBJ2-7; clone_size: .; v_call: TRBV13; d_call: TRBD2; cdr3_aa: CASSPRGRAYEQYF; cdr3_nt: TGTGCCAGCAGCCCCCGAGGGAGGGCCTACGAGCAGTACTTC
j_call: TRBJ1-2; clone_size: .; v_call: TRBV29-1; d_call: TRBD1; cdr3_aa: CSVQGQESNYGYTF; cdr3_nt: TGCAGCGTCCAGGGACAGGAATCTAACTATGGCTACACCTTC
j_call: TRBJ1-5; clone_size: .; v_call: TRBV6-1; d_call: .; cdr3_aa: CASSDNWEGYQPQHF; cdr3_nt: TGTGCCAGCAGTGATAACTGGGAAGGGTATCAGCCCCAGCATTTT
j_call: TRBJ2-7; clone_size: .; v_call: TRBV6-5; d_call: .; cdr3_aa: CASRPGRNSYEQYF; cdr3_nt: TGTGCCAGCCGTCCGGGACGGAACTCCTACGAGCAGTACTTC
j_call: TRBJ1-5; clone_size: .; v_call: TRBV30; d_call: .; cdr3_aa: CAWSVGPNQPQHF; cdr3_nt: TGTGCCTGGAGTGTAGGCCCAAATCAGCCCCAGCATTTT
j_call: TRBJ2-7; clone_size: few; v_call: TRBV7-3; d_call: .; cdr3_aa: CASSLVSGYEQYF; cdr3_nt: TGTGCCAGCAGCTTGGTCTCCGGTTACGAGCAGTACTTC
j_call: TRBJ1-2; clone_size: few; v_call: TRBV7-8; d_call: .; cdr3_aa: CASSPSDQNYGYTF; cdr3_nt: TGTGCCAGCAGCCCCAGTGACCAGAACTATGGCTACACCTTC
j_call: TRBJ1-2; clone_size: .; v_call: TRBV3-1/TRBV3-2; d_call: .; cdr3_aa: CASSQPGITGGYTF; cdr3_nt: TGTGCCAGCAGCCAACCCGGGATAACTGGAGGCTACACCTTC
j_call: TRBJ2-3; clone_size: .; v_call: TRBV30; d_call: .; cdr3_aa: CAWSPGERSTDTQYF; cdr3_nt: TGTGCCTGGAGTCCAGGGGAGAGAAGCACAGATACGCAGTATTTT
j_call: TRBJ1-1; clone_size: .; v_call: TRBV7-8; d_call: .; cdr3_aa: CASSLGGYGAFF; cdr3_nt: TGTGCCAGCAGCTTAGGGGGATATGGGGCTTTCTTT
j_call: TRBJ2-4; clone_size: .; v_call: TRBV28; d_call: TRBD1; cdr3_aa: CASYNRGPKNIQYF; cdr3_nt: TGTGCCAGCTATAACAGGGGTCCCAAAAACATTCAGTACTTC